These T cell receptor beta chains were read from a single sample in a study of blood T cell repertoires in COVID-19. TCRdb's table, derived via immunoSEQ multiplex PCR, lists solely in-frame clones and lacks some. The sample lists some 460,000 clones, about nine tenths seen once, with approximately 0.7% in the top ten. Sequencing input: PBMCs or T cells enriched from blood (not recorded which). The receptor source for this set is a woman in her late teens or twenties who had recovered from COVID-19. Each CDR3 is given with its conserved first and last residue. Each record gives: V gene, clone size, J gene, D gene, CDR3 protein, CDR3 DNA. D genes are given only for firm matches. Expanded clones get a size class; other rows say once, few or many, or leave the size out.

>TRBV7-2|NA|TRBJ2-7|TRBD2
CASSQEGTSGAYEQYF
TGTGCCAGCAGTCAAGAGGGGACTAGCGGGGCCTACGAGCAGTACTTC
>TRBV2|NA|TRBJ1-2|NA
CASSPSAQGNYGYTF
TGTGCCAGCAGTCCTAGCGCCCAGGGAAACTATGGCTACACCTTC
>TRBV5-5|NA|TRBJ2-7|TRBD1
CASSPPGTAYEQYF
TGTGCCAGCAGCCCTCCAGGGACAGCCTACGAGCAGTACTTC
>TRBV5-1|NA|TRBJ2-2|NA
CASSLGHGGNTGELFF
TGCGCCAGCAGCTTGGGTCACGGAGGGAACACCGGGGAGCTGTTTTTT
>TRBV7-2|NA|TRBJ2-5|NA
CASSLRPQETQYF
TGTGCCAGCAGCCTACGTCCCCAAGAGACCCAGTACTTC
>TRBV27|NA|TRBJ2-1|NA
CASSLLAHSSYNEQFF
TGTGCCAGCAGCCTACTAGCTCACAGCTCCTACAATGAGCAGTTCTTC
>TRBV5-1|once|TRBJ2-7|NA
CASSLAQASDEQYF
TGCGCCAGCAGCTTGGCGCAGGCATCGGACGAGCAGTACTTC
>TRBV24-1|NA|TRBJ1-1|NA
CATSDFTENTEAFF
TGTGCCACCAGTGATTTCACAGAGAACACTGAAGCTTTCTTT
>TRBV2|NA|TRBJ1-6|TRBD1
CASTIRTGGESPLHF
TGTGCCAGCACCATCCGGACAGGGGGAGAGTCACCCCTCCACTTT
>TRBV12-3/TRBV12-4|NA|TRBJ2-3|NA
CASKGVGTDTQYF
TGTGCCAGCAAGGGGGTCGGCACAGATACGCAGTATTTT
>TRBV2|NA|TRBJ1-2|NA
CASSADSYGYTF
TGTGCCAGCAGTGCTGACAGCTATGGCTACACCTTC
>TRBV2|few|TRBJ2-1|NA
CASLQQGGVNEQFF
TGTGCCAGCTTACAACAGGGAGGGGTCAATGAGCAGTTCTTC
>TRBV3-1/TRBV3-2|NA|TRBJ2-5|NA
CASSQGLVYQETQYF
TGTGCCAGCAGCCAAGGTCTTGTGTACCAAGAGACCCAGTACTTC
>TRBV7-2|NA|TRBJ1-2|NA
CASSSAGGYYGYTF
TGTGCCAGCAGCTCCGCGGGGGGATACTATGGCTACACCTTC
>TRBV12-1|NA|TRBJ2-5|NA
CASSFEAGGQETQYF
TGTGCCAGCAGCTTTGAGGCGGGGGGGCAAGAGACCCAGTACTTC
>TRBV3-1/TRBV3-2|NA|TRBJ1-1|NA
CASSQGTDYTEAFF
TGTGCCAGCAGCCAAGGGACGGACTACACTGAAGCTTTCTTT
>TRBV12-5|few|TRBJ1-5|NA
CASGLGTAEGNQPQHF
TGTGCTAGTGGTTTGGGAACAGCGGAAGGCAATCAGCCCCAGCATTTT
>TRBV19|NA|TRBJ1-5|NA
CASGLRQLLNQPQHF
TGTGCCAGTGGCCTGCGACAGCTGTTGAATCAGCCCCAGCATTTT
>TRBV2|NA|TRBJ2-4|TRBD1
CASSLGDRDGIQYF
TGTGCCAGCAGTCTTGGGGACAGGGATGGCATTCAGTACTTC
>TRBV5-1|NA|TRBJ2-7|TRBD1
CASSLGGGQGIYEQYF
TGCGCCAGCAGCTTGGGAGGAGGACAGGGGATCTACGAGCAGTACTTC
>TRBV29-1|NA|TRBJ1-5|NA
CSVQVYSNQPQHF
TGCAGCGTTCAGGTTTATAGCAATCAGCCCCAGCATTTT
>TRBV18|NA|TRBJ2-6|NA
CASSDTGFSGANVLTF
TGTGCCAGCTCAGATACAGGGTTCTCTGGGGCCAACGTCCTGACTTTC
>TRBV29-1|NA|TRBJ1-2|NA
CSVNVDSSYGYTF
TGCAGCGTTAACGTCGACAGTTCCTATGGCTACACCTTC
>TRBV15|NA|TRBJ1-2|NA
CATSTASYGYTF
TGTGCCACCAGCACAGCTAGCTATGGCTACACCTTC
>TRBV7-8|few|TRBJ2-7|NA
CASSLDRVDEQYF
TGTGCCAGCAGCTTAGACAGGGTTGACGAGCAGTACTTC
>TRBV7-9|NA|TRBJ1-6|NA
CASSDSKTASNSPLHF
TGTGCCAGCAGCGACTCTAAGACAGCCTCTAATTCACCCCTCCACTTT
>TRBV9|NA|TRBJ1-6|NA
CASGDNSPLHF
TGTGCCTCAGGGGATAATTCACCCCTCCACTTT
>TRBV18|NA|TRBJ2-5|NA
CASSPTGTRGETQYF
TGTGCCAGCTCACCCACGGGGACTCGAGGGGAGACCCAGTACTTC
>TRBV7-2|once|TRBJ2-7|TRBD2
CASSPRETSGGYEQYF
TGTGCCAGCAGCCCCAGGGAGACTAGCGGGGGCTACGAGCAGTACTTC
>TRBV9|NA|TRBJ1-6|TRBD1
CASSRSTGGEYNSPLHF
TGTGCCAGCAGCCGGTCGACAGGGGGCGAGTATAATTCACCCCTCCACTTT
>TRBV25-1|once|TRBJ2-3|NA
CASSGPTSTDTQYF
TGTGCCAGCAGTGGCCCTACCAGCACAGATACGCAGTATTTT
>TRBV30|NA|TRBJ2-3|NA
CAWGGGLYGTQYF
TGTGCCTGGGGTGGAGGCCTTTACGGTACGCAGTATTTT
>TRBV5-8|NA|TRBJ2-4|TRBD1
CASSLYGTGNIQYF
TGTGCCAGCAGCTTGTATGGGACAGGGAACATTCAGTACTTC
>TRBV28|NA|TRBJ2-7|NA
CASRDGVYEQYF
TGTGCCAGCAGAGACGGAGTGTACGAGCAGTACTTC
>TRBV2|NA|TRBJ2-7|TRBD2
CASSWARGGELSYEQYF
TGTGCCAGCAGTTGGGCACGGGGGGGGGAATTGAGCTACGAGCAGTACTTC
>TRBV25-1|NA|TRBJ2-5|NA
CASSERGPQETQYF
TGTGCCAGCAGTGAGCGGGGGCCCCAAGAGACCCAGTACTTC
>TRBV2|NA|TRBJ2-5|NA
CASSEAGTGRGQETQYF
TGTGCCAGCAGTGAAGCGGGAACGGGGCGGGGTCAAGAGACCCAGTACTTC
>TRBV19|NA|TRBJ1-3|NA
CASSILGAGSGNTIYF
TGTGCCAGTAGTATCTTGGGAGCCGGCTCTGGAAACACCATATATTTT
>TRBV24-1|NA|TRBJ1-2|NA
CATSDLQEDGYTF
TGTGCCACCAGTGATTTGCAGGAGGATGGCTACACCTTC
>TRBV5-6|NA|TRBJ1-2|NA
CASSLRRVGYTF
TGTGCCAGCAGCTTGAGGAGGGTTGGCTACACCTTC
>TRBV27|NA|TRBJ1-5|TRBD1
CASRPGQDPNQPQHF
TGTGCCAGCAGACCCGGACAGGACCCGAATCAGCCCCAGCATTTT
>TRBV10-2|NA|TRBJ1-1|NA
CANEDQFVLNRDDHKRSEAFF
TGCGCCAACGAGGACCAATTCGTCTTAAACAGGGACGATCATAAACGGAGTGAAGCTTTCTTT
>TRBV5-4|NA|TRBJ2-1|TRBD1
CASSSTGTGDEQFF
TGTGCCAGCAGCTCCACCGGGACAGGGGATGAGCAGTTCTTC
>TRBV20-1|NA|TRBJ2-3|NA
CSASSLTDTQYF
TGCAGTGCTAGTTCCCTCACAGATACGCAGTATTTT
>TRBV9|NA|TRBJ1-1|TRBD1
CASSLTGDPNTEAFF
TGTGCCAGCAGCTTAACAGGGGACCCCAACACTGAAGCTTTCTTT
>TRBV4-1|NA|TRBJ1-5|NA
CASSHPRHLLIAYQPQHF
TGCGCCAGCAGCCACCCCAGACACCTCTTAATTGCCTATCAGCCCCAGCATTTT